The 29 T cell receptor beta chains listed next were all sequenced from one sample in a study of cytomegalovirus exposure and HLA in healthy donors. The table came from immunoSEQ multiplex PCR; TCRdb's copy has only in-frame clones and leaves some out. Of roughly 73,000 clones listed, 95% are singletons. Sequencing was carried out using PBMCs. The receptors come from a young man in good health and CMV-seronegative.

This chain joins TRBV4-2 and TRBJ1-2, with a possible D match to TRBD1 (5 bases). Trimming stripped 0 bases from V and 3 bases from J, with 11 bases between. Germline V CDR1 and CDR2: LGHNA, YNFKEQ. The CDR3 is made up of 15 amino acids. CDR3: CASSQDWGEDYGYTF. CDR3 nucleotide sequence: TGTGCCAGCAGCCAAGATTGGGGGGAGGACTATGGCTACACCTTC.

Only one count was recorded for this clone. The J gene is TRBJ2-5, the V gene TRBV19; perhaps TRBD1 as D (6 bases). CDR3 length equals 17 residues. Germline CDR1 is LNHDA and CDR2 is SQIVND (reference sequence). V was clipped by 0 bases and J by 4 bases, with 18 bases between them. CDR3: CASSIEGSWGLGETQYF. CDR3 nucleotide sequence: TGTGCCAGTAGTATAGAAGGTTCTTGGGGGCTAGGAGAGACCCAGTACTTC.

This clone was recorded once. V and J are TRBV4-3 and TRBJ1-6, with a possible D match to TRBD1 (5 bases). Germline CDR1 reads LGHNA; CDR2 reads YSLEER. V lost 0 bases, J lost 6 bases, and 12 bases lay in between. CDR3 length equals 16 residues. DNA for the CDR3: TGCGCCAGCAGCCAAGATGGGGGAGGTGGTAATTCACCCCTCCACTTT. It specifies CASSQDGGGGNSPLHF.

This rearrangement joins TRBV5-1 to TRBJ1-2; possibly TRBD1 for D (5 bases). V gave up 0 bases and J gave up 6 bases, with 12 bases separating them. This CDR3 comprises 14 residues. Germline values: CDR1 SGHRS, CDR2 YFSETQ. CDR3 nucleotide sequence: TGCGCCAGCAGCTTGGTGGGGGGTGGTGATGGCTACACCTTC. Encoded protein: CASSLVGGGDGYTF.

The chain couples TRBV28 to TRBJ2-1; 12 bases align to TRBD1. CDR3 length: 18 residues. V gave up 6 bases and J gave up 2 bases; unmatched junction bases: 11. Germline assignment: CDR1 MDHEN and CDR2 SYDVKM. CDR3 bases: TGTGCCAGCAGATCCGGGACAGGGGGCGTATTTCCCTACAATGAGCAGTTCTTC. This sequence encodes CASRSGTGGVFPYNEQFF.

The chain links TRBV18 to TRBJ2-1, with 9 bases aligning to TRBD1. The length of the CDR3 is 16 residues. J lost 12 bases, V lost 0 bases, and 12 bases had no gene match. Germline V lookup: CDR1 KGHSH, CDR2 LQKENI. The CDR3 DNA follows: TGTGCCAGCTCACCACCGGGACAGGGTTCTAGTCAGAGGCAGTTCTTC. This translates into CASSPPGQGSSQRQFF.

This clone was recorded only once. This chain joins TRBV30 and TRBJ2-7, with 7 bases fitting TRBD1. Germline CDR1 reads GTSNPN; CDR2 reads SVGIG (reference sequence). The CDR3 is 14 residues long. Trimming at V came to 5 bases and at J to 2 bases, leaving 9 bases not matched to a gene. Here the CDR3 DNA reads TGTGCCTGGCGCGATGGACAGGCCCCCTACGAGCAGTACTTC. Its protein product is CAWRDGQAPYEQYF.

The chain joins TRBV5-6 to TRBJ1-1; TRBD1 aligns across 7 bases. CDR1 is SGHDT and CDR2 is YYEEEE in the germline V gene. V dropped 3 bases and J dropped 5; count of bases not matched to a gene: 7. The CDR3 is made up of 14 amino acids. CDR3 residues: CASSWTGGGTEAFF. The CDR3 region has the DNA TGTGCCAGCAGCTGGACAGGAGGAGGGACTGAAGCTTTCTTT.

The chain has TRBV6-5 and TRBJ1-6; the D is unclear. The CDR3 has 13 amino acids. The V gene's germline CDR1 is MNHEY and CDR2 SVGAGI. V lost 6 bases to trimming and J lost 10 bases, with 13 bases between them. The CDR3 nucleotides are TGTGCCAGCAGGTTTATACACATATCACCCCTCCACTTT. It encodes CASRFIHISPLHF.

The rearrangement uses TRBV5-4 and TRBJ2-1; perhaps TRBD1 as D (5 bases). CDR1 and CDR2 (germline): SGHNT, YYREEE (reference sequence). Trimming left V 4 bases short and J 8 bases short, with 13 bases between. The CDR3 runs 13 residues. CDR3 bases: TGTGCCAGCAGCCTCGGGCAGGGCGATGAGCAGTTCTTC. Its protein product is CASSLGQGDEQFF.

The CDR3, as DNA: TGCAGTGCTAAGGCGGGGACTAAGCAGTTCTTC. Residues: CSAKAGTKQFF. The J gene is TRBJ2-1, the V gene TRBV20-1, with 7 positions matching TRBD2. The CDR3 is 11 amino acids. Germline assignment: CDR1 DFQATT and CDR2 SNEGSKA (reference sequence). Losses at the gene ends were 4 bases for V and 11 bases for J; bases not matched to a gene: 5.

V is TRBV30 and J is TRBJ1-4; D possibly corresponds to TRBD1 (5 bases). CDR3 length: 15 residues. The germline V gene has CDR1 GTSNPN and CDR2 SVGIG (reference sequence). With 7 bases removed from V and 2 bases from J, the gap between germline ends came to 17 bases. The CDR3 bases are TGTGCCTCCTCCGTAGGGGCGCTTACTAATGAAAAACTGTTTTTT. Protein: CASSVGALTNEKLFF.

The chain carries TRBV9 and TRBJ2-5; D possibly corresponds to TRBD2 (5 bases). Trimming cost V 4 bases and J 5 bases, with 18 bases left between them. Germline CDR1 and CDR2: SGDLS and YYNGEE. This CDR3 contains 15 residues. CDR3 region: CASSTPLGGTETQYF. The DNA of the CDR3 is TGTGCCAGCAGCACGCCACTAGGAGGTACTGAGACCCAGTACTTC.

The rearrangement joins TRBV7-2 to TRBJ2-7, with 9 bases fitting TRBD2. The CDR3 runs 17 residues. The junction had 8 bases not matched to a gene; V was cut back by 0 bases and J by 2 bases. Germline loops: CDR1 SGHTA, CDR2 FQGNSA. CDR3 DNA: TGTGCCAGCAGCTTAGCGCTCTTAGCGGGGGTTCCCTACGAGCAGTACTTC. It encodes CASSLALLAGVPYEQYF.

V is TRBV9 and J is TRBJ1-1; a weak D match, TRBD1 (6 bases). Germline loops: CDR1 SGDLS, CDR2 YYNGEE. The CDR3 consists of 14 residues. V was shortened by 3 bases and J by 0 bases, with 9 bases between the two germline ends. In DNA, the CDR3 is TGTGCCAGCAGCGAGGGACACCTGAACACTGAAGCTTTCTTT. Amino acids: CASSEGHLNTEAFF.

The chain carries TRBV9 and TRBJ1-1, with TRBD1 matching 8 bases. Looked up from germline, CDR1 is SGDLS and CDR2 is YYNGEE. CDR3 length: 14 amino acids. Trimming removed 4 bases from V and 2 bases from J; junction bases left unmatched: 4. The CDR3 coding sequence is TGTGCCAGCAGCCTAGGACAGGGCAACACTGAAGCTTTCTTT. Protein product: CASSLGQGNTEAFF.

The V call is TRBV10-3, the J call TRBJ2-7; tentatively, D is TRBD2 (7 bases). CDR1 ENHRY and CDR2 SYGVKD come from the germline V gene. The V gene lost 7 bases and the J gene lost 6 bases, with 19 bases spanning the gap. This CDR3 is 14 amino acids long. CDR3 bases: TGTGCCATCACTCCCGGGGCGGGGGCAAGCGAGCAGTACTTC. This encodes CAITPGAGASEQYF.

This rearrangement joins TRBV6-5 to TRBJ2-5; 10 nucleotides line up with TRBD1. Trimming at V came to 1 base and at J to 2 bases, leaving 1 base not matched to a gene. This CDR3 comprises 15 residues. CDR1 and CDR2 from the germline V gene are MNHEY and SVGAGI. Written as DNA, the CDR3 is TGTGCCAGCAGTTACTTGGGACAGGGGCAAGAGACCCAGTACTTC. It codes for CASSYLGQGQETQYF.

The chain recombines TRBV27 with TRBJ2-7; D perhaps matches TRBD1 (5 bases). This CDR3 region has 14 residues. Germline loops: CDR1 MNHEY, CDR2 SMNVEV (reference sequence). With 0 bases removed from V and 11 bases from J, the gap between germline ends came to 17 bases. As DNA, the CDR3 is TGTGCCAGCAGTTTATCTTACGATGGGGCCCGCGAGTACTTC. Amino acid sequence: CASSLSYDGAREYF.

This clone occurred once. The V and J genes are TRBV5-1 and TRBJ2-3, with 9 bases aligning to TRBD2. V dropped 0 bases and J dropped 0; count of bases not matched to a gene: 14. Germline CDR1 is SGHRS and CDR2 is YFSETQ. CDR3 length: 20 residues. The CDR3 DNA follows: TGCGCCAGCAGCTTGGAGTTCGGGGCGGGGGGGCCCCCTAGCACAGATACGCAGTATTTT. It encodes CASSLEFGAGGPPSTDTQYF.

This clone was seen once. V and J are TRBV7-9 and TRBJ2-3; TRBD2 is a possible D gene (6 bases). Trimming took 4 bases from V and 6 from J, leaving 20 bases between them. Germline V gives CDR1 SEHNR, CDR2 FQNEAQ (reference sequence). The CDR3 runs 16 residues. The CDR3 DNA is TGTGCCAGCAGCTCGGCGGGCGGGGCTAGGAGCGATACGCAGTATTTT. Translated: CASSSAGGARSDTQYF.

This clone has more than one count but fewer than ten. The rearrangement uses TRBV5-4 and TRBJ1-6; 11 bases are shared with TRBD1. The CDR3 has 16 amino acids. From germline, CDR1 is SGHNT and CDR2 YYREEE (reference sequence). V dropped 0 bases and J dropped 6; count of bases not matched to a gene: 2. The CDR3 DNA follows: TGTGCCAGCAGCTTGGCCGGGACAGGGGGTAATTCACCCCTCCACTTT. It encodes CASSLAGTGGNSPLHF.

The chain links TRBV9 to TRBJ2-5; 7 bases match TRBD2. The CDR3 consists of 15 residues. Losses at the gene ends were 0 bases for V and 4 bases for J; bases not matched to a gene: 6. Germline lookup yields CDR1 SGDLS and CDR2 YYNGEE. CDR3 coding DNA: TGTGCCAGCAGCGTAGCGGGGGGATTCTTAGAGACCCAGTACTTC. Protein product: CASSVAGGFLETQYF.

V is TRBV4-3 and J is TRBJ2-7; the match to TRBD1 covers 7 bases. J lost 2 bases, V lost 1 base, and 5 bases had no gene match. This CDR3 is built from 15 residues. The germline V gene encodes CDR1 LGHNA and CDR2 YSLEER. The CDR3 nucleotides are TGCGCCAGCAGCCAAGCCCCACAGGGGCCCTACGAGCAGTACTTC. This codes for CASSQAPQGPYEQYF.

V gene TRBV5-1 combines with J gene TRBJ2-5; 10 positions agree with TRBD2. Germline CDR1 is SGHRS and CDR2 is YFSETQ. V lost 1 base and J lost 2; bases outside the gene matches: 5. This CDR3 is built from 16 residues. CDR3 nucleotide sequence: TGCGCCAGCAGCTTGATGCTAGCGGGGGAGCAAGAGACCCAGTACTTC. It is translated as CASSLMLAGEQETQYF.

This clone was seen just once. The CDR3 bases are TGTGCCAGCAGCGACCCGCGGACAGGGGCGTACACCGGGGAGCTGTTTTTT. This gives the protein CASSDPRTGAYTGELFF. The chain links TRBV28 to TRBJ2-2; 9 bases agree with TRBD1. J gave up 3 bases and V 6 bases, and 11 bases lay outside the gene matches. The CDR3 sequence is 17 residues long. The germline gives CDR1 MDHEN, CDR2 SYDVKM.

The genes are TRBV10-3 and TRBJ2-3, with TRBD2 identical over 11 bases. Germline values: CDR1 ENHRY, CDR2 SYGVKD. J was trimmed by 0 bases and V by 4 bases; bases with no gene match: 9. This CDR3 is 18 amino acids long. The CDR3 loop is CAISGLGLAESSTDTQYF. The CDR3 DNA follows: TGTGCCATCAGTGGCTTGGGACTAGCGGAATCTAGCACAGATACGCAGTATTTT.

The V and J genes are TRBV7-9 and TRBJ1-1; D may be TRBD1 (5 bases). The CDR3 extends over 12 amino acids. Germline-derived CDR1 and CDR2 are SEHNR and FQNEAQ (reference sequence). Trimming cost V 3 bases and J 6 bases, with 8 bases left between them. As DNA, the CDR3 is TGTGCCAGCAGCTTTGGGGGGGCTGAAGCTTTCTTT. Translation gives CASSFGGAEAFF.

CDR3 sequence (DNA): TGTGCCTGGAGTGTACGGTCCGCTTACACCGGGGAGCTGTTTTTT. It translates to CAWSVRSAYTGELFF. V and J are TRBV30 and TRBJ2-2; D gene unclear. The CDR3 length is 15 residues. Germline V CDR1 and CDR2: GTSNPN, SVGIG (reference sequence). V shed 0 bases and J shed 3 bases, with 11 bases lying between them.